This entry lists 20 T cell receptor beta chains sequenced from one sample in a study of blood T cell repertoires in COVID-19. The repertoire was sequenced with immunoSEQ multiplex PCR; TCRdb's copy has only in-frame clones and lacks some. The sample lists 97,000 or so clones, approximately 86% occurring once. Sequencing was done on a sample of peripheral blood. Receptor source: a man in his 70s with active or convalescent COVID-19.

The J gene is TRBJ2-1, the V gene TRBV7-9; tentatively, D is TRBD2 (5 bases). The CDR3 runs to 12 residues. V lost 7 bases and J lost 5, with 9 bases in between. Germline V gene sequence: CDR1 SEHNR, CDR2 FQNEAQ (reference sequence). The CDR3 coding sequence is TGTGCCAGCAACGGAGGAGACAATGAGCAGTTCTTC. Protein sequence: CASNGGDNEQFF.

The J gene is TRBJ2-3, the V gene TRBV7-2, with D perhaps matching TRBD1 (6 bases). Germline V gene data show CDR1 as SGHTA and CDR2 as FQGNSA. The CDR3 length is 13 residues. Trimming shortened V by 2 bases and J by 6 bases, and 9 bases separated the two germline ends. This CDR3 is CASSLYRDDTQYF. The CDR3 nucleotides read TGTGCCAGCAGCTTATACAGGGACGATACGCAGTATTTT.

In this sample, this clone turned up a few times. The chain uses TRBV30 and TRBJ2-1; 11 bases are a match to TRBD2. V shed 4 bases, J shed 8 bases, and the junction held 7 bases outside the gene matches. The CDR3 totals 14 residues. CDR1 and CDR2 (germline): GTSNPN, SVGIG (reference sequence). The CDR3 protein is CAWTETSGVDEQFF. CDR3 nucleotide sequence: TGTGCCTGGACTGAGACTAGCGGGGTCGATGAGCAGTTCTTC.

This rearrangement joins TRBV19 to TRBJ2-2; 7 bases are a match to TRBD1. CDR1 LNHDA and CDR2 SQIVND come from the germline V gene (reference sequence). Trimming removed 7 bases from V and 3 bases from J; junction bases left unmatched: 11. The CDR3 extends over 16 amino acids. The CDR3 DNA is TGTGCCAGTACCAAAACCCGGGACAGCTACACCGGGGAGCTGTTTTTT. Its translation is CASTKTRDSYTGELFF.

CDR3 nucleotides: TGTGCCAGCAGCGCCTCCCTGGGGAGGAGAGCAGTCCCTAACTATGGCTACACCTTC. Translation gives CASSASLGRRAVPNYGYTF. V is TRBV9 and J is TRBJ1-2; D ambiguous. This CDR3 has 19 amino acids. Looked up from germline, CDR1 is SGDLS and CDR2 is YYNGEE. The V end lost 3 bases, the J end lost 0 bases, and 24 bases lay between the germline ends.

This chain joins TRBV5-4 and TRBJ2-7, with 7 bases that match TRBD1. The V segment lost 4 bases and the J segment 4 bases; nucleotides outside the gene matches: 8. The CDR3 length is 14 residues. Germline values: CDR1 SGHNT, CDR2 YYREEE (reference sequence). This CDR3 reads CASSPALQGYEQYF. CDR3 nucleotide sequence: TGTGCCAGCAGCCCAGCCTTACAGGGGTACGAGCAGTACTTC. The full variable domain, with the rest looked up from reference TRBV5-4 and TRBJ2-7, is ETGVTQSPTHLIKTRGQQVTLRCSSQSGHNTVSWYQQALGQGPQFIFQYYREEENGRGNFPPRFSGLQFPNYSSELNVNALELDDSALYLCASSPALQGYEQYFGPGTRLTVT.

This chain joins TRBV5-4 and TRBJ2-4, with D unresolved. The CDR3 is made up of 14 amino acids. With 1 base removed from V and 2 bases from J, the gap between germline ends came to 7 bases. In germline, CDR1 is SGHNT, CDR2 YYREEE (reference sequence). Here the CDR3 reads CASSLFVSKNIQYF. In DNA, the CDR3 is TGTGCCAGCAGCTTGTTTGTCTCCAAAAACATTCAGTACTTC.

The rearrangement links TRBV12-3 or TRBV12-4 to TRBJ1-1, with D unresolved. CDR3 length: 13 amino acids. Trimming stripped 3 bases from V and 4 bases from J, with 9 bases between. The CDR3 here is CASSFGSGTEAFF. In DNA form, the CDR3 reads TGTGCCAGCAGTTTCGGCTCGGGCACTGAAGCTTTCTTT.

This chain connects TRBV18 to TRBJ1-1; 8 nucleotides agree with TRBD1. V was clipped by 4 bases and J by 4 bases; unmatched bases: 2. Germline CDR1 and CDR2: KGHSH and LQKENI. There are 13 residues in the CDR3. CDR3 sequence reads: CASSRTGLTEAFF. The DNA for the CDR3 is TGTGCCAGCTCACGGACAGGGCTCACTGAAGCTTTCTTT.

This chain uses TRBV19 with TRBJ2-3; no reliable D call. The CDR3 totals 13 residues. The germline V and J ends were trimmed by 5 bases and 0 bases, with 6 bases remaining between them. Per the germline V gene, CDR1 is LNHDA and CDR2 is SQIVND (reference sequence). In DNA form, the CDR3 reads TGTGCCAGTAGTCCCCCAAGCACAGATACGCAGTATTTT. Translated, it gives CASSPPSTDTQYF.

The chain couples TRBV30 to TRBJ1-1; TRBD1 aligns across 8 bases. This CDR3 contains 12 residues. V was clipped by 2 bases and J by 5 bases; unmatched bases: 1. CDR1 and CDR2 (germline): GTSNPN, SVGIG (reference sequence). CDR3 sequence reads: CAWSYRGTEAFF. The CDR3 coding sequence is TGTGCCTGGAGTTACAGGGGGACTGAAGCTTTCTTT.

The chain joins TRBV5-1 to TRBJ1-6; 9 positions agree with TRBD1. J was trimmed by 7 bases and V by 4 bases; bases with no gene match: 6. The CDR3 sequence is 15 residues long. Germline V gene sequence: CDR1 SGHRS, CDR2 YFSETQ. The CDR3 DNA reads TGCGCCAGCAGCCTCCTAGGACAGGGGAATTCACCCCTCCACTTT. The encoded protein is CASSLLGQGNSPLHF.

This clone occurred once. V usage is TRBV9 and J usage is TRBJ2-7; D is perhaps TRBD1 (6 bases). The germline V gene encodes CDR1 SGDLS and CDR2 YYNGEE. CDR3 length: 16 amino acids. V lost 0 bases to trimming and J lost 3 bases, with 16 bases between them. CDR3 bases: TGTGCCAGCAGCGTAGACATAAGCAGGGGAGTCTACGAGCAGTACTTC. Translated, it gives CASSVDISRGVYEQYF.

The rearrangement uses TRBV7-9 and TRBJ2-5; tentative D call: TRBD1 (5 bases). The CDR3 spans 14 residues. Per the germline V gene, CDR1 is SEHNR and CDR2 is FQNEAQ (reference sequence). With 2 bases removed from V and 4 bases from J, the gap between germline ends came to 11 bases. The CDR3 region is CASSLSGLLETQYF. The DNA for the CDR3 is TGTGCCAGCAGCTTATCAGGGTTGCTAGAGACCCAGTACTTC. The full variable domain, its missing parts supplied by reference TRBV7-9 and TRBJ2-5, is DTGVSQNPRHKITKRGQNVTFRCDPISEHNRLYWYRQTLGQGPEFLTYFQNEAQLEKSRLLSDRFSAERPKGSFSTLEIQRTEQGDSAMYLCASSLSGLLETQYFGPGTRLLVL.

The chain employs TRBV7-9 and TRBJ2-6; D unclear. CDR1 and CDR2 from the germline V gene are SEHNR and FQNEAQ (reference sequence). The CDR3 runs to 14 residues. Trimming removed 5 bases at V and 7 bases at J, with 12 bases between. The CDR3 DNA reads as TGTGCCAGCAGCCCGCTGGAGAACGCCAACGTCCTGACTTTC. The encoded protein is CASSPLENANVLTF.

This chain links TRBV3-1 (or the pseudogene TRBV3-2) with TRBJ2-1, with D possibly matching TRBD1 (6 bases). The CDR3 consists of 16 residues. The V end lost 2 bases, the J end lost 4 bases, and 15 bases lay between the germline ends. CDR1 and CDR2 from the germline V gene are LGHDT and YNNKEL (reference sequence). The CDR3 nucleotides read TGTGCCAGCAGCCAACGGGACACCTCGCTTTACAATGAGCAGTTCTTC. Translating it yields CASSQRDTSLYNEQFF.

The chain uses TRBV1 and TRBJ1-4; the table's TRBD1 call for D was not verified on the DNA. TRBV1 is a pseudogene. This CDR3 has 18 amino acids. The CDR3 nucleotides read TGCACCAGCAGTCTTGGCCGGGACAGGGTCACAACTAATGAAAAACTGTTTTTT. The encoded protein is CTSSLGRDRVTTNEKLFF.

This chain links TRBV4-3 with TRBJ1-5; D remains unclear. From germline, CDR1 is LGHNA and CDR2 YSLEER. The CDR3 sequence is 13 residues long. Trimming pared 1 base from V and 5 bases from J, leaving 6 bases between. This CDR3 reads CASSQVIDQPQHF. As DNA, the CDR3 is TGCGCCAGCAGCCAAGTCATAGATCAGCCCCAGCATTTT.

The chain couples TRBV19 to TRBJ2-7; 9 positions agree with TRBD1. In germline, CDR1 is LNHDA, CDR2 SQIVND (reference sequence). The CDR3 contains 13 residues. The V and J ends lost 4 bases and 2 bases, in that order; junction bases with no gene match: 0. The chain's CDR3 is CASSRTGAYEQYF. The CDR3 nucleotides are TGTGCCAGTAGTAGGACAGGGGCCTACGAGCAGTACTTC.

In the case of this clone: This CDR3 is also generated by other DNA sequences in the sample. In DNA form, the CDR3 reads TGTGCCAGCAGTTCCCAGACTTACGAGCAGTACTTC. Translating it yields CASSSQTYEQYF. This chain joins TRBV6-5 and TRBJ2-7; D is undetermined. Trimming took 4 bases from V and 4 from J, leaving 8 bases between them. The length of the CDR3 is 12 residues. Germline V gene data show CDR1 as MNHEY and CDR2 as SVGAGI.